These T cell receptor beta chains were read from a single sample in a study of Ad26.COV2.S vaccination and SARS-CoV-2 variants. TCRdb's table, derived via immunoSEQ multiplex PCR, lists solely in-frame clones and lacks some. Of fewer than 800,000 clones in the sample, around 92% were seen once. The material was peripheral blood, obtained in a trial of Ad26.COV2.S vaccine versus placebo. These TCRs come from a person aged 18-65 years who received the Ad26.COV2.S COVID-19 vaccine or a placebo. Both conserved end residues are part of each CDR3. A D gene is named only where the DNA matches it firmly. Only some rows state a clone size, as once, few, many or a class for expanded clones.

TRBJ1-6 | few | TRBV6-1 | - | CASSEGYNSPLHF | TGTGCCAGCAGTGAAGGCTATAATTCACCCCTCCACTTT
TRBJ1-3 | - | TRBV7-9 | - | CASSPDSISGNTIYF | TGTGCCAGCAGCCCAGACTCGATCTCTGGAAACACCATATATTTT
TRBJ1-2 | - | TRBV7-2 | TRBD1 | CASSFQGGVNYGYTF | TGTGCCAGCAGCTTTCAGGGGGGAGTTAACTATGGCTACACCTTC
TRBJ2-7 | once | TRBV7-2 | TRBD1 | CASSLAGTGGYEQYF | TGTGCCAGCAGCCTTGCCGGGACAGGGGGTTACGAGCAGTACTTC
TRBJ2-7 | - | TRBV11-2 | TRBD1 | CASSRGQPSSYEQYF | TGTGCCAGCAGCCGGGGACAGCCGAGCTCCTACGAGCAGTACTTC
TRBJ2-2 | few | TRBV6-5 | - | CASSLNTGELFF | TGTGCCAGCAGTTTGAACACCGGGGAGCTGTTTTTT
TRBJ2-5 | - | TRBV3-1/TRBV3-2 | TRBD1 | CASSQEKGQGGETQYF | TGTGCCAGCAGCCAAGAGAAGGGACAGGGTGGCGAGACCCAGTACTTC
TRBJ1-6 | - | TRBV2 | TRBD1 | CANRGEGSDSPLHF | TGTGCCAACAGGGGGGAGGGGTCGGATTCACCCCTCCACTTT
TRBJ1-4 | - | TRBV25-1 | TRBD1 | CASSMGTGINEKLFF | TGTGCCAGCAGTATGGGGACAGGGATTAATGAAAAACTGTTTTTT
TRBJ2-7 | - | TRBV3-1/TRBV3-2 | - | CASSPDGTIREQYF | TGTGCCAGCAGCCCCGATGGGACCATTCGCGAGCAGTACTTC
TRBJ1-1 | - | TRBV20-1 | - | CSASNSLNTEAFF | TGCAGTGCTAGTAACAGCTTGAACACTGAAGCTTTCTTT
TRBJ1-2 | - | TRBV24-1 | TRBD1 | CATSDLPGTVVVYGYTF | TGTGCCACCAGTGATTTGCCGGGGACAGTCGTCGTCTATGGCTACACCTTC
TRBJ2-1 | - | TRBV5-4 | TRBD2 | CASSSPMRGNYNEQFF | TGTGCCAGCAGCTCGCCGATGCGGGGGAATTACAATGAGCAGTTCTTC
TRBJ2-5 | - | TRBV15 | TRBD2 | CATSRGGGLAGVETQYF | TGTGCCACCAGCAGAGGGGGAGGACTAGCGGGAGTTGAGACCCAGTACTTC
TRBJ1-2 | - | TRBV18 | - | CASSPQVDSKGYTF | TGTGCCAGCTCACCACAAGTCGATAGTAAAGGCTACACCTTC
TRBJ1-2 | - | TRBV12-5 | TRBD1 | CASGLVTGANYGYTF | TGTGCTAGTGGTTTGGTAACAGGGGCGAACTATGGCTACACCTTC
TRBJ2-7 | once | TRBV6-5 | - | CASSYRGEYEQYF | TGTGCCAGCAGTTACAGGGGAGAATACGAGCAGTACTTC
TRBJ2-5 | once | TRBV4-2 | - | CASSRKRMDIQETQYF | TGTGCCAGCAGCCGCAAGAGGATGGATATTCAAGAGACCCAGTACTTC
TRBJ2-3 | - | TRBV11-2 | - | CASSLDRAPGTDTQYF | TGTGCCAGCAGCTTAGATAGGGCCCCCGGCACAGATACGCAGTATTTT
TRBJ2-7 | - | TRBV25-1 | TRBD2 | CASSPPGRAGNNEQYF | TGTGCCAGCAGTCCACCGGGGCGAGCGGGGAACAACGAGCAGTACTTC
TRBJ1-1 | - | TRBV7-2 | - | CASSLDGMTEAFF | TGTGCCAGCAGCTTAGACGGGATGACTGAAGCTTTCTTT
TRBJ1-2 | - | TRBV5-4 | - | CASSLVAGKADYGYTF | TGTGCCAGCAGCTTGGTTGCTGGGAAGGCGGACTATGGCTACACCTTC
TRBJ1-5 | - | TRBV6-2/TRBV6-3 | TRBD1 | CASIPLGTEHQPQHF | TGTGCCAGCATCCCTCTCGGGACAGAGCATCAGCCCCAGCATTTT
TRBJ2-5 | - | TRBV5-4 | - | CASSLAGSETQYF | TGTGCCAGCAGCTTGGCAGGGTCCGAGACCCAGTACTTC
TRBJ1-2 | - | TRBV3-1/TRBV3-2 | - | CASSQDATANYGYTF | TGTGCCAGCAGCCAAGATGCGACGGCGAACTATGGCTACACCTTC
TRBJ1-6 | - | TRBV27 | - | CASSLRGGANSPLHF | TGTGCCAGCAGTTTACGCGGGGGGGCTAATTCACCCCTCCACTTT
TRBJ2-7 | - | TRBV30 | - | CAWRQGGYEQYF | TGTGCCTGGAGACAGGGTGGCTACGAGCAGTACTTC
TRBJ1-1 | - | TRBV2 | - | CASRPGPSDEAFF | TGTGCCAGCAGGCCCGGCCCATCTGACGAAGCTTTCTTT
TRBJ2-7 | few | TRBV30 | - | CAWSVGFVNEQYF | TGTGCCTGGAGTGTAGGATTTGTCAACGAGCAGTACTTC
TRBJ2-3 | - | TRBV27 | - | CASSLTFGLDTQYF | TGTGCCAGCAGTTTGACGTTTGGATTAGATACGCAGTATTTT
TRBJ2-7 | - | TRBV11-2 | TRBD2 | CASSLDGLVYEQYF | TGTGCCAGCAGCTTAGATGGACTAGTCTACGAGCAGTACTTC
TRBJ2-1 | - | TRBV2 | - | CASLGPSSYNEQFF | TGTGCCAGCTTGGGGCCAAGCTCCTACAATGAGCAGTTCTTC
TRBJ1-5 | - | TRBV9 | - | CASSVARGTNQPQHF | TGTGCCAGCAGCGTAGCCAGGGGCACCAATCAGCCCCAGCATTTT
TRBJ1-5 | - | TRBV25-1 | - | CASRASGNQPQHF | TGTGCCAGCAGGGCTTCGGGCAATCAGCCCCAGCATTTT
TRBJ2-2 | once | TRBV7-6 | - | CASSLEAGPGELFF | TGTGCCAGCAGCTTAGAGGCGGGTCCCGGGGAGCTGTTTTTT
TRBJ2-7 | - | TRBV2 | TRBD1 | CASRAGTGSYEQYF | TGTGCCAGCAGGGCCGGGACAGGCTCCTACGAGCAGTACTTC
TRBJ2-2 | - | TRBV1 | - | CTNPLVNTGELFF | TGCACCAACCCCCTCGTAAACACCGGGGAGCTGTTTTTT
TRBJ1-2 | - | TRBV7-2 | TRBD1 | CASSFPTGNGYTF | TGTGCCAGCAGCTTCCCGACAGGGAATGGCTACACCTTC
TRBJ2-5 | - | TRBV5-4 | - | CASSSGGTAKETQYF | TGTGCCAGCAGTTCAGGAGGGACAGCAAAAGAGACCCAGTACTTC
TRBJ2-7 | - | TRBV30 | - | CAWTPGGSTYEQYF | TGTGCCTGGACCCCTGGGGGCAGTACCTACGAGCAGTACTTC
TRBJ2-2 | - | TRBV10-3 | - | CAISRTGELFF | TGTGCCATCAGCCGGACCGGGGAGCTGTTTTTT
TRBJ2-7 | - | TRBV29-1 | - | CSVVKSSYEQYF | TGCAGCGTTGTCAAGAGCTCCTACGAGCAGTACTTC
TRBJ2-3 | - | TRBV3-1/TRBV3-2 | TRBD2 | CASSRPTLAGVTDTQYF | TGTGCCAGCAGCCGCCCCACACTAGCGGGAGTTACAGATACGCAGTATTTT
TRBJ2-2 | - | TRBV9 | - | CASSVSVLRRMNTGELFF | TGTGCCAGCAGCGTCAGTGTCCTGAGACGGATGAACACCGGGGAGCTGTTTTTT
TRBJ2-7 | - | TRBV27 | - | CASSPRTFSYEQYF | TGTGCCAGCAGTCCGCGGACTTTTTCCTACGAGCAGTACTTC
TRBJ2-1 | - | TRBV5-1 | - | CASSSQVSSYNEQFF | TGCGCCAGCAGCTCACAGGTCAGCTCCTACAATGAGCAGTTCTTC
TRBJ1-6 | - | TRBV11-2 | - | CASSLDQHNSPLHF | TGTGCCAGCAGCTTAGATCAGCATAATTCACCCCTCCACTTT
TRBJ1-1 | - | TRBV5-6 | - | CASSLTRNTEAFF | TGTGCCAGCAGCTTGACGAGGAACACTGAAGCTTTCTTT
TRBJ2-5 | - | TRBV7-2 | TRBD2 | CASSDGLAGGPRETQYF | TGTGCCAGCAGCGATGGACTAGCGGGGGGGCCTCGGGAGACCCAGTACTTC
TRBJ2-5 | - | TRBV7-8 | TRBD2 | CASSAGLQETQYF | TGTGCCAGCAGCGCGGGACTACAAGAGACCCAGTACTTC
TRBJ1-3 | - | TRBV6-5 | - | CASSRVTGNGNTIYF | TGTGCCAGCAGCCGCGTTACAGGGAACGGAAACACCATATATTTT
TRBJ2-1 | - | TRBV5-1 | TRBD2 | CASSGGLAGASYNEQFF | TGCGCCAGCAGTGGGGGACTAGCGGGAGCCTCCTACAATGAGCAGTTCTTC
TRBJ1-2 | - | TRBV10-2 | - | CASSTPFRGEDGYTF | TGCGCCAGCAGTACTCCCTTCAGGGGAGAGGATGGCTACACCTTC